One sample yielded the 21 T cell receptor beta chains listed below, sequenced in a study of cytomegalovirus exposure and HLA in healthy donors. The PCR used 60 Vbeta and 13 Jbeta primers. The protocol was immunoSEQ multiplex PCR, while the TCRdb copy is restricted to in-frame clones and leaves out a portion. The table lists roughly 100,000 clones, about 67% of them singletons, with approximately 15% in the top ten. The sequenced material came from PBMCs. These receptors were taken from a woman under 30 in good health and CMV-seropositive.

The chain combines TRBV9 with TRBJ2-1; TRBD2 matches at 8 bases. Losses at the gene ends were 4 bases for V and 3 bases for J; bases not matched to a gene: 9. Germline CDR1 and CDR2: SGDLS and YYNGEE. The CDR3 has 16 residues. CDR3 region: CASSSPAGEGYNEQFF. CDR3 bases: TGTGCCAGCAGCTCACCAGCGGGGGAGGGCTACAATGAGCAGTTCTTC.

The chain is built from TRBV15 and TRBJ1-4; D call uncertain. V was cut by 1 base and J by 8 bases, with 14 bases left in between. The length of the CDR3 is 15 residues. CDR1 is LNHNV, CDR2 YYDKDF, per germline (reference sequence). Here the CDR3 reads CATSRVISGGEKLFF. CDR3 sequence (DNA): TGTGCCACCAGCAGAGTCATTTCGGGTGGGGAAAAACTGTTTTTT.

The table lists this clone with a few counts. The CDR3 nucleotides read TGTGCCAGCAGTGAAGCTGGGACTAGTAGGGGTGAGCAGTTCTTC. This encodes CASSEAGTSRGEQFF. V and J are TRBV6-1 and TRBJ2-1, with 8 nucleotides matching TRBD2. The germline gives CDR1 MNHNS, CDR2 SASEGT. CDR3 length: 15 amino acids. Trimming removed 0 bases from V and 9 bases from J; junction bases left unmatched: 7.

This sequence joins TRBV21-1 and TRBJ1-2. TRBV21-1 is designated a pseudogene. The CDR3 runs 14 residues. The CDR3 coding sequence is TGTGCCAGCATCCCACCCGAGCGGACGGGGGGCTACACCTTC. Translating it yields CASIPPERTGGYTF.

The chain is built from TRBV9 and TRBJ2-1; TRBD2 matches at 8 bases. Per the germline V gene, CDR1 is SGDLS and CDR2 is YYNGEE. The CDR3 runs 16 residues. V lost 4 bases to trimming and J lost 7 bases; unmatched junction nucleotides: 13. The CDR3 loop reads CASSPRGSGVWNEQFF. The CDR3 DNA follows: TGTGCCAGCAGCCCTCGGGGTAGCGGGGTGTGGAATGAGCAGTTCTTC. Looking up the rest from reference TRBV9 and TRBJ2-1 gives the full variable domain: DSGVTQTPKHLITATGQRVTLRCSPRSGDLSVYWYQQSLDQGLQFLIQYYNGEERAKGNILERFSAQQFPDLHSELNLSSLELGDSALYFCASSPRGSGVWNEQFFGPGTRLTVL.

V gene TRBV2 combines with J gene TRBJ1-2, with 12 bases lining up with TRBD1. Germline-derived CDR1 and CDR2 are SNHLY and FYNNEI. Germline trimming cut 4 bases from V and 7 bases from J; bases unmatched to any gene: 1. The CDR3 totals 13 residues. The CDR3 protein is CASSVGQGAGYTF. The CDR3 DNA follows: TGTGCCAGCAGTGTGGGACAGGGGGCTGGCTACACCTTC.

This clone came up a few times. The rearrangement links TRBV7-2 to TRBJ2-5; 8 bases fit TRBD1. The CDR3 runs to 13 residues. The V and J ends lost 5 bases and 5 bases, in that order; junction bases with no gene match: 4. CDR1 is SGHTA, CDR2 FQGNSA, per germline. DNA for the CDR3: TGTGCCAGCAGCCAAGACAGGGGCGAGACCCAGTACTTC. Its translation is CASSQDRGETQYF.

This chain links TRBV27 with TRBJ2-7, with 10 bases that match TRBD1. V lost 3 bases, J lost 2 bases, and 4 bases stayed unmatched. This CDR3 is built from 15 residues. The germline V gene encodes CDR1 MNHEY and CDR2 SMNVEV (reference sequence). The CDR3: CASSLGQGRTYEQYF. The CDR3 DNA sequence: TGTGCCAGCAGTTTGGGACAGGGGCGGACCTACGAGCAGTACTTC.

The CDR3 here is CASSSYNRGGAAETQYF. In nucleotides, the CDR3 is TGTGCCAGCAGCTCTTACAATCGCGGGGGGGCCGCCGAGACCCAGTACTTC. The chain couples TRBV7-2 to TRBJ2-5; 9 bases are shared with TRBD2. Germline CDR1 SGHTA, CDR2 FQGNSA. The CDR3 is made up of 17 amino acids. Trimming removed 4 bases from V and 5 bases from J; junction bases left unmatched: 14.

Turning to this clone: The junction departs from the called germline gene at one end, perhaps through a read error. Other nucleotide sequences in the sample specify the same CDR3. CDR3 region: CATSRDKRFSTEAFF. CDR3 in DNA: TGTGCCACCAGCAGAGATAAGAGGTTTTCCACTGAGGCTTTCTTT. V gene TRBV15 combines with J gene TRBJ1-1, with D unclear. The CDR3 consists of 15 residues. Germline CDR1 LNHNV, CDR2 YYDKDF (reference sequence).

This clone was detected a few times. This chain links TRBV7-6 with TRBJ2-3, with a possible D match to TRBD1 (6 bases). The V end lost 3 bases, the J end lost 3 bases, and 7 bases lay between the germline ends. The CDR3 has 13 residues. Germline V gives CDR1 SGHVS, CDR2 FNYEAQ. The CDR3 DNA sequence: TGTGCCAGCAGCTTTGGACAGACAGATACGCAGTATTTT. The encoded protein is CASSFGQTDTQYF.

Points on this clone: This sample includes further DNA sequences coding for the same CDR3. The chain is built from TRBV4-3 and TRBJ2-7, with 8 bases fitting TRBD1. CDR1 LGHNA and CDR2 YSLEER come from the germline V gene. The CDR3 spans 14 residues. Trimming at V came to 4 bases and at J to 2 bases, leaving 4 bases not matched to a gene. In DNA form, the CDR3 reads TGCGCCAGCAGCCCCGGGACAGGAGCCTACGAGCAGTACTTC. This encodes CASSPGTGAYEQYF.

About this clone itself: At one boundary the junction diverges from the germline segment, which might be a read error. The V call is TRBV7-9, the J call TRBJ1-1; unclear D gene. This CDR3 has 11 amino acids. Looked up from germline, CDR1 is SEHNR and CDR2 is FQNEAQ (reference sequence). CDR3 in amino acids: CSSSSNLEAFF. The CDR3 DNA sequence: TGTTCCAGCAGCTCCAACTTAGAAGCTTTCTTT. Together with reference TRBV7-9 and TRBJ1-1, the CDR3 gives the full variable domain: DTGVSQNPRHKITKRGQNVTFRCDPISEHNRLYWYRQTLGQGPEFLTYFQNEAQLEKSRLLSDRFSAERPKGSFSTLEIQRTEQGDSAMYLCSSSSNLEAFFGQGTRLTVV.

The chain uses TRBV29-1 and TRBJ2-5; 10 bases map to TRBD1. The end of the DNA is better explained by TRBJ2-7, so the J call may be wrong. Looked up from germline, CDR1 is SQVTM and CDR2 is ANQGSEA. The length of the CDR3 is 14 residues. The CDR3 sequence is CSVEFGQGAYEQYF. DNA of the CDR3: TGCAGCGTTGAGTTTGGACAGGGGGCCTACGAGCAGTACTTC.

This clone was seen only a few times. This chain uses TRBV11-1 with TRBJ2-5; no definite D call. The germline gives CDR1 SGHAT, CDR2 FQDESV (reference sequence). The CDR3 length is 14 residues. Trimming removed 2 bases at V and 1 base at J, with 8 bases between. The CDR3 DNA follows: TGTGCCAGCAGCTTACTACTTTCCCAAGAGACCCAGTACTTC. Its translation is CASSLLLSQETQYF.

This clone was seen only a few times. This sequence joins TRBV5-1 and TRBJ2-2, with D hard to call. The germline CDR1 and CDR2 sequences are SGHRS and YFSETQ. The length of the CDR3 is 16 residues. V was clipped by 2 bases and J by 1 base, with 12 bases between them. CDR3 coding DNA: TGCGCCAGCAGCTTTGTCGTGAGAGGGAACACCGGGGAGCTGTTTTTT. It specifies CASSFVVRGNTGELFF.

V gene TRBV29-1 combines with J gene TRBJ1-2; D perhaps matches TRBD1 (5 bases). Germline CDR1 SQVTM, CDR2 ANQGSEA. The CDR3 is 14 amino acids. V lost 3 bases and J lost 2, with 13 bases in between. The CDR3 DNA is TGCAGCGTTGAGGCGCCGGGGGTAAACTATGGCTACACCTTC. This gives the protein CSVEAPGVNYGYTF.

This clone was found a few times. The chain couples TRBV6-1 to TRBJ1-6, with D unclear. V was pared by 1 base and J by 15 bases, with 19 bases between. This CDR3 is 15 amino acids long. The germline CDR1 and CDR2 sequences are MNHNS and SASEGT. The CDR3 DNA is TGTGCCAGCAGTGAAGGGTTGTACCGAGCATCGCTCCTCCACTTT. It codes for CASSEGLYRASLLHF.

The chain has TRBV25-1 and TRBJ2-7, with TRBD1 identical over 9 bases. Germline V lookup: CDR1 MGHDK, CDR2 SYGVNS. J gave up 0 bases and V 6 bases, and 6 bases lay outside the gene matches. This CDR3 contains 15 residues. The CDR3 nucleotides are TGTGCCAGCAGCTCCGGGACAGGGTTCTCCTACGAGCAGTACTTC. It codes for CASSSGTGFSYEQYF.

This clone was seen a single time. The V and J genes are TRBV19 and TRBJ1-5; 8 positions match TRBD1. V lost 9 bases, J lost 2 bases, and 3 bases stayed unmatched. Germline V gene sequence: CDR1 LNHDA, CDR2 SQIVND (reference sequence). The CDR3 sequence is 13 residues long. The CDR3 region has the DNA TGTGCCAGCCTGGGACAGGGCAATCAGCCCCAGCATTTT. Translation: CASLGQGNQPQHF. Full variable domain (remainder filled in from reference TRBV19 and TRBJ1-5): DGGITQSPKYLFRKEGQNVTLSCEQNLNHDAMYWYRQDPGQGLRLIYYSQIVNDFQKGDIAEGYSVSREKKESFPLTVTSAQKNPTAFYLCASLGQGNQPQHFGDGTRLSIL.

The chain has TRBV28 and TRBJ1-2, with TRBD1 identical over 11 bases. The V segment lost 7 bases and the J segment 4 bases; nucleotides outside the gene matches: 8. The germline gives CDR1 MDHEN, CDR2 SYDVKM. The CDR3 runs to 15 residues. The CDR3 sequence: CASTPRDRGIYGYTF. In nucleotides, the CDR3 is TGTGCCAGCACCCCCCGGGACAGGGGGATCTATGGCTACACCTTC.